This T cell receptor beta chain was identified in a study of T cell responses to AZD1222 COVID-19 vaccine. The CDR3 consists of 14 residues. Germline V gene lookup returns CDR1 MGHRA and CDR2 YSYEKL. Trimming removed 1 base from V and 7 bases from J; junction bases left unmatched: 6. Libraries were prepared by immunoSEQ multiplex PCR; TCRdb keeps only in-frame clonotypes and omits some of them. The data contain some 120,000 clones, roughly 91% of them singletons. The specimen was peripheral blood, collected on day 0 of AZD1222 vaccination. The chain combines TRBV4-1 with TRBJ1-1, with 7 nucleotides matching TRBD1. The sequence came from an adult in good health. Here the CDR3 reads CASSQVGQSYEAFF. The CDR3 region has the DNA TGCGCCAGCAGCCAAGTGGGACAGAGTTATGAAGCTTTCTTT.